The sequence of this TCR beta chain was determined in a study of graft-versus-host responses after intestinal transplantation. Study at large: In this cohort, recipients had multivisceral, liver-intestinal, or isolated intestinal transplants. Each recipient received anti-thymocyte globulin induction, then tacrolimus and steroids for approximately 3 years.

Overall study findings and caveats: Some patients had graft-donor T cell macrochimerism, and their allografts showed high graft-versus-host to host-versus-graft clonal ratios. Analysis identified GvH clones in recipient marrow, with some appearing first in ileum or blood.

V lost 6 bases to trimming and J lost 2 bases; unmatched junction nucleotides: 2. In germline, CDR1 is SGHNT, CDR2 YYREEE (reference sequence). The CDR3 runs to 13 residues. Clones were sequenced by immunoSEQ multiplex PCR, and TCRdb holds only the in-frame ones, with some missing. The top ten hold 2% to 2.5% of the sample, which has more than 85,000 clones, more than 85% seen once. Worth noting for this clone: The antigen is undetermined.

The source material was unstimulated CD8+ T cells sorted from spleen or lymph node cells, sampled before intestinal transplant. This sequence joins TRBV5-4 and TRBJ2-3; TRBD2 matches at 8 bases. The receptor comes from a human donor who received an intestinal transplant. CDR3 loop: CASTGGPTDTQYF. CDR3 nucleotide sequence: TGTGCCAGCACGGGGGGGCCCACAGATACGCAGTATTTT.